Presented here are 11 T cell receptor beta chains from one specimen sequenced in a study of cytomegalovirus exposure and HLA in healthy donors. Using immunoSEQ multiplex PCR, the repertoire was profiled, and TCRdb retains in-frame clones only, with some absent. The sample consists of around 130,000 clones, nearly 90% of them appearing once. Specimen: PBMCs. The receptors here all came from a man between 25 and 39 years old in good health and CMV-seronegative.

This rearrangement joins TRBV29-1 to TRBJ2-3; D call uncertain. CDR1 is SQVTM and CDR2 is ANQGSEA in the germline V gene. The CDR3 has 12 residues. V lost 3 bases to trimming and J lost 5 bases, with 9 bases between them. The CDR3 bases are TGCAGCGTTGACCCCCCGGGAGATACGCAGTATTTT. Its translation: CSVDPPGDTQYF.

V and J are TRBV6-6 and TRBJ1-2; the D is unclear. This CDR3 spans 13 amino acids. The V gene's germline CDR1 is MNHNY and CDR2 SVGAGI (reference sequence). Trimming removed 7 bases from V and 4 bases from J, with 13 bases in between. The CDR3 bases are TGTGCCAGCAATACCGGGATGTCCTATGGCTACACCTTC. As protein: CASNTGMSYGYTF.

The CDR3 DNA follows: TGTGCCAGCAGCTTAGGACAGGGCCTCGGGGAGCTGTTTTTT. It yields the protein CASSLGQGLGELFF. The chain couples TRBV11-2 to TRBJ2-2; 7 nucleotides align to TRBD1. The CDR3 spans 14 residues. V lost 1 base, J lost 7 bases, and 3 bases stayed unmatched. In germline, CDR1 is SGHAT, CDR2 FQNNGV.

This chain uses TRBV19 with TRBJ2-7, with D possibly TRBD2 on 6 matching bases. V was trimmed by 7 bases and J by 1 base, leaving 11 bases between them. The CDR3 consists of 13 residues. The germline gives CDR1 LNHDA, CDR2 SQIVND (reference sequence). The CDR3 reads CASNRRGSYEQYF. In DNA form, the CDR3 reads TGTGCCAGTAACCGGCGGGGTTCCTACGAGCAGTACTTC.

V is TRBV6-5 and J is TRBJ1-1; 8 bases align to TRBD1. Germline V lookup: CDR1 MNHEY, CDR2 SVGAGI. The trim removed 2 bases at V and 11 bases at J, leaving 10 bases unmatched. The CDR3 consists of 14 residues. CDR3 loop: CASSYIAGGDRAFF. CDR3 nucleotides: TGTGCCAGCAGTTACATTGCAGGGGGCGATCGGGCTTTCTTT.

V usage is TRBV7-9 and J usage is TRBJ2-7; 7 positions agree with TRBD1. Germline V CDR1 and CDR2: SEHNR, FQNEAQ (reference sequence). The CDR3 runs 16 residues. J gave up 0 bases and V 5 bases, and 10 bases lay outside the gene matches. DNA of the CDR3: TGTGCCAGCAGCCGAACTATACAGGGGACCTCCTACGAGCAGTACTTC. It codes for CASSRTIQGTSYEQYF.

This chain links TRBV7-2 with TRBJ2-1, with 10 bases matching TRBD2. From germline, CDR1 is SGHTA and CDR2 FQGNSA. J was trimmed by 9 bases and V by 5 bases; bases with no gene match: 1. The CDR3 is 12 residues long. The CDR3 sequence: CASSRLAGEQFF. The DNA of the CDR3 is TGTGCCAGCAGCCGACTAGCGGGTGAGCAGTTCTTC.

This sequence joins TRBV6-1 and TRBJ2-7; TRBD1 might be the D (7 bases). CDR3 length: 14 residues. V gave up 6 bases and J gave up 0 bases, with 12 bases separating them. Germline values: CDR1 MNHNS, CDR2 SASEGT. CDR3 residues: CASREGQNSYEQYF. The CDR3 coding sequence is TGTGCCAGCAGGGAGGGACAGAACTCCTACGAGCAGTACTTC.

The rearrangement uses TRBV5-8 and TRBJ2-3, with a tentative D call TRBD1 (5 bases). This CDR3 comprises 15 residues. V was clipped by 0 bases and J by 3 bases, with 11 bases between them. Germline V lookup: CDR1 SGHTS, CDR2 YDEGEE. This CDR3 reads CASSLVRVGTDTQYF. CDR3 sequence (DNA): TGTGCCAGCAGCTTGGTCAGGGTTGGAACAGATACGCAGTATTTT.

This clone was counted a single time. The V gene is TRBV5-1, the J gene TRBJ1-2, with D perhaps TRBD1 (6 bases). The CDR3 runs 14 residues. Germline-derived CDR1 and CDR2 are SGHRS and YFSETQ. V lost 0 bases and J lost 0, with 6 bases in between. The chain's CDR3 is CASSLGQANYGYTF. CDR3 DNA sequence: TGCGCCAGCAGCTTGGGACAGGCTAACTATGGCTACACCTTC.

The chain employs TRBV5-4 and TRBJ2-5, with D unclear. Per the germline V gene, CDR1 is SGHNT and CDR2 is YYREEE (reference sequence). The CDR3 consists of 13 residues. Trimming shortened V by 1 base and J by 5 bases, and 9 bases separated the two germline ends. The CDR3 nucleotides are TGTGCCAGCAGCTTGATGGCATCCGAGACCCAGTACTTC. This codes for CASSLMASETQYF.